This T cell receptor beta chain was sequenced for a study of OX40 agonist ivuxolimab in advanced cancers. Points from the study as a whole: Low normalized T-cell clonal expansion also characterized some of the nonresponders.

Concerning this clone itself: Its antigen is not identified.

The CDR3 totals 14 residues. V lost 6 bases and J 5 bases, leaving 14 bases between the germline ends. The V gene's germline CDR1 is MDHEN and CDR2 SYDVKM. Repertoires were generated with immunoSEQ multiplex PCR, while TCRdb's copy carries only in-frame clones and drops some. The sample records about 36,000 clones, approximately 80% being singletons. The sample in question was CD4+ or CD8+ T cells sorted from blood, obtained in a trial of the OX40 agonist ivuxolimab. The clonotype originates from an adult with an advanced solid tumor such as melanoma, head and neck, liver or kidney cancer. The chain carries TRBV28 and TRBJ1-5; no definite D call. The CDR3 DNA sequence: TGTGCCAGCAGCCCCCGGGAACCCTATCAGCCCCAGCATTTT. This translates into CASSPREPYQPQHF.